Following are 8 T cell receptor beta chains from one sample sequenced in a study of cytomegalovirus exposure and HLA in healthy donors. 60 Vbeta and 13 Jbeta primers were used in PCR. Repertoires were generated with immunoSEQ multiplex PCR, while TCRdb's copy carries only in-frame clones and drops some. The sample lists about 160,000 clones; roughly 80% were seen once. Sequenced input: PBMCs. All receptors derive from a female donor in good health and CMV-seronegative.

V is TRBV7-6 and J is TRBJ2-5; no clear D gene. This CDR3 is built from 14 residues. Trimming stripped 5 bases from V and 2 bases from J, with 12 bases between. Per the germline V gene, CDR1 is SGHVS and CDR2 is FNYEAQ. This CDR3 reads CASSPSTLQETQYF. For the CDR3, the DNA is TGTGCCAGCAGCCCGTCTACCCTTCAAGAGACCCAGTACTTC.

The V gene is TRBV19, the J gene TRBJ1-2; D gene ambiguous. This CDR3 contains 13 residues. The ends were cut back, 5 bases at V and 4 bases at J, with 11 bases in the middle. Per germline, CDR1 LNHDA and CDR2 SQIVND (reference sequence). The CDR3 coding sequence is TGTGCCAGTAGTCTACAGATTCTCTATGGCTACACCTTC. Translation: CASSLQILYGYTF.

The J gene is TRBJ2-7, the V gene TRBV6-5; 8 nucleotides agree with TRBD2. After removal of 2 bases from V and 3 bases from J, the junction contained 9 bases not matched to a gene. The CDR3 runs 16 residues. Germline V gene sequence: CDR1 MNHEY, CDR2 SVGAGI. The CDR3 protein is CASSYGGSGTYYEQYF. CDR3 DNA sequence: TGTGCCAGCAGTTACGGAGGTAGCGGGACCTACTACGAGCAGTACTTC.

The CDR3 nucleotides are TGTGCCAGCAGTGAAGCGCTCGGGAATCAGCCCCAGCATTTT. Its protein product is CASSEALGNQPQHF. V and J are TRBV6-1 and TRBJ1-5; D remains unclear. Germline lookup yields CDR1 MNHNS and CDR2 SASEGT. The V and J ends lost 0 bases and 4 bases respectively, with 7 bases between them. This CDR3 contains 14 residues.

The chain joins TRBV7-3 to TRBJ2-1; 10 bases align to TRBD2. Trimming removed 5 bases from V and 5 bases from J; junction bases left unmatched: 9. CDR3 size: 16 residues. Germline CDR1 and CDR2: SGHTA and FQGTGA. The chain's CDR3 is CASSPRAGGPNNEQFF. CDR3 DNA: TGTGCCAGCAGCCCCAGAGCGGGAGGGCCTAACAATGAGCAGTTCTTC.

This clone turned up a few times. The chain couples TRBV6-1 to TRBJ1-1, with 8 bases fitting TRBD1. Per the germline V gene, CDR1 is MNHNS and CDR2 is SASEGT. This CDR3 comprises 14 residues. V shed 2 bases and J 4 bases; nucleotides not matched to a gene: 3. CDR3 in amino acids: CASSEMDRVTEAFF. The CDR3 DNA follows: TGTGCCAGCAGTGAAATGGACAGGGTCACTGAAGCTTTCTTT.

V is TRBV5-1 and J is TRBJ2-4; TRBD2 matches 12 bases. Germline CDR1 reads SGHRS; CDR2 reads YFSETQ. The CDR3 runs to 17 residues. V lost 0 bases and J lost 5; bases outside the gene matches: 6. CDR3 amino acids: CASSLAPSGGGENIQYF. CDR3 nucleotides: TGCGCCAGCAGCTTGGCGCCTAGCGGGGGGGGTGAAAACATTCAGTACTTC.

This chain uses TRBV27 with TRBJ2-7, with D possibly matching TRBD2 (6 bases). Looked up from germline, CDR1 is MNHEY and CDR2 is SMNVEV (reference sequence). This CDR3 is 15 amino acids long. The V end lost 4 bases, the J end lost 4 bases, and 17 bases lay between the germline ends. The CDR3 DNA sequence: TGTGCCAGCAGTTGGCGGGGCCGATGGGGTTACGAGCAGTACTTC. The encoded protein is CASSWRGRWGYEQYF.